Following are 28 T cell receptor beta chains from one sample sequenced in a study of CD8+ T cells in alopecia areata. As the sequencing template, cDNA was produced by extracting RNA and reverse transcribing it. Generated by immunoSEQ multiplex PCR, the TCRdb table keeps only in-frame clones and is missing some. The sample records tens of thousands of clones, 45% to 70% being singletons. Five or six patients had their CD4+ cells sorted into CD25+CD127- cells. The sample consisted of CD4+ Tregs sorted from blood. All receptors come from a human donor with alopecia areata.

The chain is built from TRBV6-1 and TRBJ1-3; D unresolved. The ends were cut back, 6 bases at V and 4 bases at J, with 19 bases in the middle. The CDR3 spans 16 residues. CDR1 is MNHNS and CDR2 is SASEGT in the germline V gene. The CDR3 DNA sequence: TGTGCCAGCAGCGAAACAGTTCATCGGCTGGGAAACACCATATATTTT. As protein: CASSETVHRLGNTIYF.

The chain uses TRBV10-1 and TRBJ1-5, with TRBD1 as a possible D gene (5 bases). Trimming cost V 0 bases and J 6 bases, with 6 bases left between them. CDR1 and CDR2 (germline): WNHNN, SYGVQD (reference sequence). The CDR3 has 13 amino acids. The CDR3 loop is CASSESGAQPQHF. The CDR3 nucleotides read TGCGCCAGCAGTGAGTCAGGGGCTCAGCCCCAGCATTTT.

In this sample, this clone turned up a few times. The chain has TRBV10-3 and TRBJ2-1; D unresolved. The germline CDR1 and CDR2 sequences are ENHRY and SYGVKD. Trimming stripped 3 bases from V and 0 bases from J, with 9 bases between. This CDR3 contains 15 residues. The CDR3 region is CAISDTRSSYNEQFF. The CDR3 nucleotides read TGTGCCATCAGTGATACTCGGAGCTCCTACAATGAGCAGTTCTTC.

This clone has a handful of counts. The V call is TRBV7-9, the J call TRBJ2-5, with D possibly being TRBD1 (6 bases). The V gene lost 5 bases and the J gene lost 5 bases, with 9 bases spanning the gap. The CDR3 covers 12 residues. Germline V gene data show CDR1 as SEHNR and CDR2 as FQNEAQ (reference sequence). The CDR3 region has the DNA TGTGCCAGCAGCGTCCAGGGGGAGACCCAGTACTTC. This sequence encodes CASSVQGETQYF.

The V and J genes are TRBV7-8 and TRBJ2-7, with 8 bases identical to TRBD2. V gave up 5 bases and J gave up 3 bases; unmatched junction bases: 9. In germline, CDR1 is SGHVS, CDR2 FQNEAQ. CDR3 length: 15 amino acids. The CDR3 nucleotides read TGTGCCAGCAGCCCCCCCGGGAGGGGAGTCTACGAGCAGTACTTC. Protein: CASSPPGRGVYEQYF.

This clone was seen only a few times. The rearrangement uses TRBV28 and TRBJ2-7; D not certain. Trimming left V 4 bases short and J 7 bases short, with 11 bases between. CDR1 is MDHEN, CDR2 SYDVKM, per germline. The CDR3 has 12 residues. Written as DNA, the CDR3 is TGTGCCAGCAGTTACGGGTACTGGGAGCAGTACTTC. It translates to CASSYGYWEQYF.

In nucleotides, the CDR3 is TGTGCCAGCAGCTATGGATTGGGGACTAGGAGCACAGATACGCAGTATTTT. Its translation is CASSYGLGTRSTDTQYF. The chain couples TRBV21-1 to TRBJ2-3; no DNA check was done on the table's D call, TRBD2. TRBV21-1 is assigned pseudogene status. This CDR3 has 17 residues.

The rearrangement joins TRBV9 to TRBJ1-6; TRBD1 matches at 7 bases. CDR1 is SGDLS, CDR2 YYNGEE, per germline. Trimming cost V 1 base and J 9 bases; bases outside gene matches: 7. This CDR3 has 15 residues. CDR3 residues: CASSVQGGPGSPLHF. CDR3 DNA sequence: TGTGCCAGCAGCGTACAGGGGGGGCCGGGTTCACCCCTCCACTTT. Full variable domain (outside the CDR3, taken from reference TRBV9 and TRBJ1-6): DSGVTQTPKHLITATGQRVTLRCSPRSGDLSVYWYQQSLDQGLQFLIQYYNGEERAKGNILERFSAQQFPDLHSELNLSSLELGDSALYFCASSVQGGPGSPLHFGNGTRLTVT.

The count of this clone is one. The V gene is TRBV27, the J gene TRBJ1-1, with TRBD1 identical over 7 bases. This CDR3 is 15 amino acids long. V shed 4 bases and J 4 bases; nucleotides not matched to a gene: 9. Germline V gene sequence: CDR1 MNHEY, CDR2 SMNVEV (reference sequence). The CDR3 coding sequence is TGTGCCAGCAGTTCGGGACAGCCTGGGGCCACTGAAGCTTTCTTT. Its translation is CASSSGQPGATEAFF.

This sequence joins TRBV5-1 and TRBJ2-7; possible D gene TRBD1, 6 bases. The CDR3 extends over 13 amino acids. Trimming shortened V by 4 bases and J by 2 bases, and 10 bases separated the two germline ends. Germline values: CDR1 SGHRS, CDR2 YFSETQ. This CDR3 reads CASSTGHTYEQYF. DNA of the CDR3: TGCGCCAGCAGCACGGGACATACCTACGAGCAGTACTTC.

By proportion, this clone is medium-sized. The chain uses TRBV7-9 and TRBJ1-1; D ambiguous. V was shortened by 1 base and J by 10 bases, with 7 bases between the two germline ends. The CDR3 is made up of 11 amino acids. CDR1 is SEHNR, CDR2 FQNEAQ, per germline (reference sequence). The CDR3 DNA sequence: TGTGCCAGCAGCTTAGGGGGAAGAGCTTTCTTT. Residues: CASSLGGRAFF.

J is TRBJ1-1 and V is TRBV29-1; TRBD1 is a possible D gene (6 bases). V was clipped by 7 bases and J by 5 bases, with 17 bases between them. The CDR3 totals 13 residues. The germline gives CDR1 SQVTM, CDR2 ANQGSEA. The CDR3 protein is CSGNTGLGTEAFF. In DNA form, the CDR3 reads TGCAGCGGCAATACAGGGTTAGGGACTGAAGCTTTCTTT.

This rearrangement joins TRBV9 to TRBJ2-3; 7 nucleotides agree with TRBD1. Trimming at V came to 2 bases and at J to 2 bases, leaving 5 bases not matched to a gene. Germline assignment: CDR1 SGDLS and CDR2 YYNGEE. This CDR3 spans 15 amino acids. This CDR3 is CASSVSQGVTDTQYF. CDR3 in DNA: TGTGCCAGCAGCGTCAGTCAGGGGGTCACAGATACGCAGTATTTT.

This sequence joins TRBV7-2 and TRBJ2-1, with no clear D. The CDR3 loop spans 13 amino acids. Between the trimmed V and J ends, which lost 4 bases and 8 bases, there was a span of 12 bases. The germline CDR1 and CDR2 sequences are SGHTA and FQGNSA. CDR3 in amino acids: CASSSIRLYEQFF. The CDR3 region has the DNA TGTGCCAGCAGCTCTATTAGACTGTATGAGCAGTTCTTC.

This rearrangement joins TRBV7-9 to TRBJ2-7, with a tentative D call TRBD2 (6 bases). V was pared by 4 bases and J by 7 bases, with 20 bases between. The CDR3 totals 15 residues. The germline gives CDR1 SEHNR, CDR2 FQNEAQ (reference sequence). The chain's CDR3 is CASSSGTGALREQYF. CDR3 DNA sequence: TGTGCCAGCAGCTCCGGGACGGGAGCCCTCAGGGAGCAGTACTTC.

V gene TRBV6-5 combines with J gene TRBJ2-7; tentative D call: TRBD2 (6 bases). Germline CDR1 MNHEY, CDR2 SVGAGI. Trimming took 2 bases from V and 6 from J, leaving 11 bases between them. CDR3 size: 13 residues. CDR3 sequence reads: CASSYGRTPEQYF. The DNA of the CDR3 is TGTGCCAGCAGTTACGGGAGGACACCCGAGCAGTACTTC.

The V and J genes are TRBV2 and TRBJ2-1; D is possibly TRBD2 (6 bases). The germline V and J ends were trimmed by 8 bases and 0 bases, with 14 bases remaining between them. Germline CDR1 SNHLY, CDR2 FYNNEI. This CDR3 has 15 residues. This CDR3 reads CASGGLASSYNEQFF. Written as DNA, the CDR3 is TGTGCCAGCGGGGGACTCGCGAGCTCCTACAATGAGCAGTTCTTC.

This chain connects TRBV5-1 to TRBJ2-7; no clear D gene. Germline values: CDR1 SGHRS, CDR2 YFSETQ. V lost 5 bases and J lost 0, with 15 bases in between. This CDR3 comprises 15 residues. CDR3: CASRYNSLPSYEQYF. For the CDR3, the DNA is TGCGCCAGCAGATACAATAGCCTGCCCTCCTACGAGCAGTACTTC.

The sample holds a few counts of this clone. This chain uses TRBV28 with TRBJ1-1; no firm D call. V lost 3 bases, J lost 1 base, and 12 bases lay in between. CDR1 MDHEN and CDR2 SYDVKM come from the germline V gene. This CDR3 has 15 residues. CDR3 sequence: CASSFLGNPNTEAFF. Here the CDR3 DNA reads TGTGCCAGCAGTTTTCTTGGAAATCCGAACACTGAAGCTTTCTTT.

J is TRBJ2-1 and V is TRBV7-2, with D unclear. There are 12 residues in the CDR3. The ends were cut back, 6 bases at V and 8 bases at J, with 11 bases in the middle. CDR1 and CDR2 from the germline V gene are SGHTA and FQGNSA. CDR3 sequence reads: CASRTDSHEQFF. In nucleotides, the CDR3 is TGTGCCAGCAGAACTGACTCTCATGAGCAGTTCTTC.

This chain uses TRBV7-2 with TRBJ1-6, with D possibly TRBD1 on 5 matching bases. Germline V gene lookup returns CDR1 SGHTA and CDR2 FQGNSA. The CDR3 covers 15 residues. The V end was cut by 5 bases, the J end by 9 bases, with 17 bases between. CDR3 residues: CASSNLAPGGSPLHF. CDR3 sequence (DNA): TGTGCCAGCAGCAACCTGGCACCCGGGGGTTCACCCCTCCACTTT.

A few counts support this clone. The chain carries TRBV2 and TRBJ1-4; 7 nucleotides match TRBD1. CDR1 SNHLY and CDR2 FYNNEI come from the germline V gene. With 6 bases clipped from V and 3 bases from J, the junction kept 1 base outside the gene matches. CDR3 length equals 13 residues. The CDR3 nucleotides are TGTGCCAGCAGGGGACAGCCTAATGAAAAACTGTTTTTT. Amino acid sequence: CASRGQPNEKLFF.

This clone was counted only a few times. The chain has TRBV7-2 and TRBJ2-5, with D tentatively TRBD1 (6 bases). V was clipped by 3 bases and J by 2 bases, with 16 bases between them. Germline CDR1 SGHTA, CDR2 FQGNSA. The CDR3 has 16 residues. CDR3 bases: TGTGCCAGCAGCTTGATGTTTGGGACATCTCAAGAGACCCAGTACTTC. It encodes CASSLMFGTSQETQYF.

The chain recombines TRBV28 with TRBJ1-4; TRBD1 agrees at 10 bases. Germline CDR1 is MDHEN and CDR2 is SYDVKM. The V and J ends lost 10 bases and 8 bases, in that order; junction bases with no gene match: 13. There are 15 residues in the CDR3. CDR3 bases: TGTGCCACCAGAGGGGGGACAGGGGCGGGGGAAAAACTGTTTTTT. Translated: CATRGGTGAGEKLFF.

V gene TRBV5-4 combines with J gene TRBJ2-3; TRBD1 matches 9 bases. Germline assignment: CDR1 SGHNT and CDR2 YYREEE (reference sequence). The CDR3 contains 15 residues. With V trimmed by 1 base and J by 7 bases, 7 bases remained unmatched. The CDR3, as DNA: TGTGCCAGCAGCTTGAGGGGACAGGGCAAAAATACGCAGTATTTT. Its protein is CASSLRGQGKNTQYF.

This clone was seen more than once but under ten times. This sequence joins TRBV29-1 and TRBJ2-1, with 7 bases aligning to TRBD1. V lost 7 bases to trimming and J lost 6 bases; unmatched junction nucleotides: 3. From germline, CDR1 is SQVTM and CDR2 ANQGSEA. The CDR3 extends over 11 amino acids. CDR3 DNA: TGCAGCGGGGGACAGACCAATGAGCAGTTCTTC. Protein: CSGGQTNEQFF.

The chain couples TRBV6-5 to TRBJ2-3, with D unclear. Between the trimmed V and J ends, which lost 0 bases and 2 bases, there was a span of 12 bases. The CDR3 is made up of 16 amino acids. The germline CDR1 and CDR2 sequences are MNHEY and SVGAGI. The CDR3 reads CASSYSSVPFTDTQYF. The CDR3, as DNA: TGTGCCAGCAGTTACTCTAGTGTCCCTTTCACAGATACGCAGTATTTT.

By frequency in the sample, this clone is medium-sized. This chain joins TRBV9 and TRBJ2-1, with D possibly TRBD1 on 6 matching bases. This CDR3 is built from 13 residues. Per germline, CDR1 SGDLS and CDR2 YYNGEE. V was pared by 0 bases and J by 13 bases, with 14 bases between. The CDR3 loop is CASSVESGTTQFF. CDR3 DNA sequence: TGTGCCAGCAGCGTAGAATCCGGGACAACACAGTTCTTC. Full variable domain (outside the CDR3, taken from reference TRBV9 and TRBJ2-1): DSGVTQTPKHLITATGQRVTLRCSPRSGDLSVYWYQQSLDQGLQFLIQYYNGEERAKGNILERFSAQQFPDLHSELNLSSLELGDSALYFCASSVESGTTQFFGPGTRLTVL.